This paragraph reports one T cell receptor (beta chain). Its antigen is unknown. No base-level quality is on record; no much larger clone is a single base apart. The same CDR3 is also encoded by other DNA sequences in this sample. This specimen comes from a study of lymphopenia after photon versus proton radiotherapy (dated by TCRdb to the late 2010s). Regarding the study in general: The immunological effects of photon versus proton radiation therapy were compared in patients with gastrointestinal tumors who developed high-grade lymphopenia. The goal of the study was to describe how the two radiation modalities differ in their effects on the immune system. The cohort included 20 or so patients with gastrointestinal tumors who developed lymphopenia after receiving either photon or proton therapy. The full study reports these points: Across the cohort, a larger post-nadir drop in TCR diversity was inversely correlated with overall survival time among patients who died. During treatment, patients who received proton therapy stayed relatively stable, whereas patients who received photon therapy lost naive T cells and TCR diversity and gained effector/memory populations. Once the lymphocyte count had reached its nadir, the repertoires of photon-treated patients showed oligoclonal expansion, particularly of CD8+ Temra cells, and this expansion drove the decline in diversity. The survival association was assessed only in patients who died, and better survival with proton therapy was presented by the authors as a possibility rather than a demonstrated result.

The germline V gene (reference sequence) sets CDR1 to LNHNV and CDR2 to YYDKDF. Reading from cysteine to phenylalanine, the CDR3 counts 16 amino acids. Only the CDR3 region is kept as DNA, spanning 48 bases read in frame from base 1. Trimming accounts for 0 bases at V and 4 bases at J, while the number of junction bases matched to no gene is 5. Library method: the immunoSEQ multiplex PCR assay. Deep sequencing of rearranged TCR beta loci, alongside multiparametric flow cytometry, was used to profile T cell repertoires. The source is immuneACCESS, and TCRdb retained only in-frame sequences with V and J called. Part of the clones is not carried over; for the studies checked, unresolved V genes explain less than half of this, and the remainder is unexplained. The sample profile shows more than 50,000 clones; around 83% of them were found once. The ten most abundant clones make up roughly 29% of the sample.

The TCR comes from a man aged 50 or older with gastric cancer. The input for sequencing was peripheral blood, taken from a patient treated with photon-based radiotherapy. The chain is encoded by TRBV15 joined to TRBJ2-3; TRBD2 agrees with 9 junctional bases. The CDR3 loop reads CATSRDLAGGADTQYF. The base sequence is TGTGCCACCAGCAGAGATCTTGCGGGGGGGGCAGATACGCAGTATTTT. The full variable domain, with segments outside the CDR3 supplied by the reference TRBV15 and TRBJ2-3 proteins, appears as DAMVIQNPRYQVTQFGKPVTLSCSQTLNHNVMYWYQQKSSQAPKLLFHYYDKDFNNEADTPDNFQSRRPNTSFCFLDIRSPGLGDTAMYLCATSRDLAGGADTQYFGPGTRLTVL.